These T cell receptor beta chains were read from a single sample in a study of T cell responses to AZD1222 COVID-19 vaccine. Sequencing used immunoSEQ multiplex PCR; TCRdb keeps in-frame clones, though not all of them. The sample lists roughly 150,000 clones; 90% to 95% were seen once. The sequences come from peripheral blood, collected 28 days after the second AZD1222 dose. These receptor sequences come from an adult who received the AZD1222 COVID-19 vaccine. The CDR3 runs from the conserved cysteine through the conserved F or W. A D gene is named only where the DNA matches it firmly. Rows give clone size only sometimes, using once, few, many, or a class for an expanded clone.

CDR3: CASSQSLEQYF; DNA: TGTGCCAGCAGCCAGTCGCTCGAGCAGTACTTC; V: TRBV14; size: -; J: TRBJ2-7; D: -
CDR3: CASSLVGSQETQYF; DNA: TGTGCCAGCAGCTTGGTTGGTAGCCAAGAGACCCAGTACTTC; V: TRBV5-4; size: -; J: TRBJ2-5; D: -
CDR3: CASSVGSSSDTQYF; DNA: TGTGCCAGCAGCGTAGGATCTAGCTCAGATACGCAGTATTTT; V: TRBV9; size: few; J: TRBJ2-3; D: -
CDR3: CASSQNQGFGEKLFF; DNA: TGTGCCAGCAGCCAGAACCAGGGTTTCGGTGAAAAACTGTTTTTT; V: TRBV3-1/TRBV3-2; size: -; J: TRBJ1-4; D: -
CDR3: CASSVGTGFRNEQFF; DNA: TGTGCCAGCAGTGTCGGGACAGGGTTTAGGAATGAGCAGTTCTTC; V: TRBV28; size: -; J: TRBJ2-1; D: TRBD1
CDR3: CASNPSVGQGSYTQYF; DNA: TGCGCCAGCAACCCTTCTGTTGGACAGGGTTCGTATACGCAGTATTTT; V: TRBV5-1; size: -; J: TRBJ2-3; D: TRBD1
CDR3: CASSQPGHRSGAGGYTF; DNA: TGTGCCAGCAGCCAACCGGGACACCGGTCCGGAGCTGGTGGCTACACCTTC; V: TRBV3-1/TRBV3-2; size: -; J: TRBJ1-2; D: -
CDR3: CASSFMGGGNEQFF; DNA: TGTGCCAGCAGCTTTATGGGCGGGGGTAATGAGCAGTTCTTC; V: TRBV7-3; size: -; J: TRBJ2-1; D: TRBD2
CDR3: CASSFETGAPSPLHF; DNA: TGTGCCAGCAGCTTCGAAACAGGGGCTCCTTCACCCCTCCACTTT; V: TRBV11-3; size: -; J: TRBJ1-6; D: TRBD1
CDR3: CASGKGPQTNEKLFF; DNA: TGTGCCAGCGGCAAGGGCCCCCAAACTAATGAAAAACTGTTTTTT; V: TRBV6-5; size: -; J: TRBJ1-4; D: -
CDR3: CASSQRQTDTEAFF; DNA: TGTGCCAGCTCACAGAGACAGACGGACACTGAAGCTTTCTTT; V: TRBV18; size: -; J: TRBJ1-1; D: -
CDR3: CASSLGRNTEAFF; DNA: TGCGCCAGCAGTTTAGGCCGGAACACTGAAGCTTTCTTT; V: TRBV5-1; size: -; J: TRBJ1-1; D: -
CDR3: CASSRDSDSNQPQHF; DNA: TGTGCCAGCAGCCGGGACAGTGATAGCAATCAGCCCCAGCATTTT; V: TRBV9; size: -; J: TRBJ1-5; D: TRBD1
CDR3: CATSAGAVGELFF; DNA: TGTGCCACCAGTGCGGGGGCAGTCGGGGAGCTGTTTTTT; V: TRBV24-1; size: -; J: TRBJ2-2; D: -
CDR3: CASSLAGREEVAFF; DNA: TGTGCCAGCAGCTTGGCCGGGAGGGAGGAGGTGGCTTTCTTT; V: TRBV5-6; size: -; J: TRBJ1-1; D: -
CDR3: CASSWGNTEAFF; DNA: TGTGCCAGCAGTTGGGGGAACACTGAAGCTTTCTTT; V: TRBV25-1; size: -; J: TRBJ1-1; D: -
CDR3: CAWSRYSGTDTGELFF; DNA: TGTGCCTGGAGTCGGTACAGTGGTACGGACACCGGGGAGCTGTTTTTT; V: TRBV30; size: -; J: TRBJ2-2; D: -
CDR3: CASSLPGGQENYGYTF; DNA: TGTGCCAGCAGTTTACCTGGGGGACAGGAGAACTATGGCTACACCTTC; V: TRBV28; size: once; J: TRBJ1-2; D: TRBD1
CDR3: CSVEGSSGGPYNEQFF; DNA: TGCAGCGTTGAAGGCTCTAGCGGGGGACCTTACAATGAGCAGTTCTTC; V: TRBV29-1; size: -; J: TRBJ2-1; D: TRBD2
CDR3: CASSLTGGQPQHF; DNA: TGCGCCAGCAGCTTGACGGGTGGGCAGCCCCAGCATTTT; V: TRBV5-1; size: -; J: TRBJ1-5; D: -
CDR3: CASSQTQGNEQYF; DNA: TGTGCCAGCAGCCAAACCCAGGGCAACGAGCAGTACTTC; V: TRBV5-6; size: -; J: TRBJ2-7; D: -
CDR3: CASSPTGALQPQHF; DNA: TGCGCCAGCAGCCCGACAGGGGCTCTACAGCCCCAGCATTTT; V: TRBV5-1; size: -; J: TRBJ1-5; D: TRBD1
CDR3: CSVVGDSSYEQYF; DNA: TGCAGCGTTGTTGGGGACAGCTCCTACGAGCAGTACTTC; V: TRBV29-1; size: -; J: TRBJ2-7; D: TRBD1
CDR3: CASSYSLTTNTEAFF; DNA: TGTGCCAGCAGTTACTCGTTAACAACCAACACTGAAGCTTTCTTT; V: TRBV6-5; size: -; J: TRBJ1-1; D: -
CDR3: CASIRDSGNTIYF; DNA: TGTGCCAGCATAAGAGACTCTGGAAACACCATATATTTT; V: TRBV2; size: once; J: TRBJ1-3; D: -
CDR3: CASRRIKKQGLNYGYTF; DNA: TGTGCCAGCAGACGAATAAAGAAGCAGGGATTAAACTATGGCTACACCTTC; V: TRBV7-9; size: -; J: TRBJ1-2; D: -
CDR3: CASRDRVGPEAFF; DNA: TGTGCCAGCAGGGACAGGGTTGGGCCTGAAGCTTTCTTT; V: TRBV11-3; size: -; J: TRBJ1-1; D: TRBD1
CDR3: CASSVRGTDTQYF; DNA: TGTGCCAGCAGCGTACGGGGCACAGATACGCAGTATTTT; V: TRBV9; size: -; J: TRBJ2-3; D: -
CDR3: CASSPGTVLNGYTF; DNA: TGTGCCAGCAGCCCGGGGACAGTTTTAAATGGCTACACCTTC; V: TRBV5-5; size: -; J: TRBJ1-2; D: TRBD1
CDR3: CSASNRAREKLFF; DNA: TGCAGTGCTAGTAACAGGGCCCGGGAAAAACTGTTTTTT; V: TRBV20-1; size: -; J: TRBJ1-4; D: -
CDR3: CASSLVGRLNTEAFF; DNA: TGTGCCAGCAGCTTAGTCGGCAGACTGAACACTGAAGCTTTCTTT; V: TRBV7-9; size: -; J: TRBJ1-1; D: -
CDR3: CASSPRQGNTGELFF; DNA: TGTGCCAGCTCACCCCGACAGGGGAACACCGGGGAGCTGTTTTTT; V: TRBV18; size: -; J: TRBJ2-2; D: TRBD1
CDR3: CASSLEGRITYEQYF; DNA: TGCGCCAGCAGCTTGGAGGGGCGCATTACCTACGAGCAGTACTTC; V: TRBV5-1; size: -; J: TRBJ2-7; D: -
CDR3: CASSMGLNRDRELFF; DNA: TGTGCCAGCAGTATGGGTTTAAATCGGGACAGGGAGTTGTTTTTT; V: TRBV6-6; size: few; J: TRBJ1-4; D: TRBD1
CDR3: CASSFNSGGTYGYTF; DNA: TGCGCCAGCAGCTTTAATTCTGGGGGGACGTATGGCTACACCTTC; V: TRBV5-1; size: -; J: TRBJ1-2; D: -
CDR3: CAWSTGQNTEAFF; DNA: TGTGCCTGGAGTACTGGACAGAACACTGAAGCTTTCTTT; V: TRBV30; size: once; J: TRBJ1-1; D: -
CDR3: CASSYSGEDEQFF; DNA: TGTGCCAGCAGTTACTCGGGAGAGGATGAGCAGTTCTTC; V: TRBV6-5; size: medium-sized; J: TRBJ2-1; D: -
CDR3: CASSPWVASGNTIYF; DNA: TGTGCCAGTAGCCCTTGGGTGGCCTCTGGAAACACCATATATTTT; V: TRBV19; size: -; J: TRBJ1-3; D: -
CDR3: CASRTDSSYNEQFF; DNA: TGTGCCAGTAGGACGGATAGCTCCTACAATGAGCAGTTCTTC; V: TRBV19; size: -; J: TRBJ2-1; D: -
CDR3: CASKYEGAAEAFF; DNA: TGTGCCAGTAAATACGAGGGGGCGGCTGAAGCTTTCTTT; V: TRBV19; size: few; J: TRBJ1-1; D: TRBD1
CDR3: CASSLRTGAYSNQPQHF; DNA: TGTGCCAGCAGTTTGCGGACAGGTGCTTATAGCAATCAGCCCCAGCATTTT; V: TRBV28; size: -; J: TRBJ1-5; D: TRBD1
CDR3: CATSRVPTGGSMFWGYTF; DNA: TGTGCCACCAGCAGAGTACCCACAGGGGGCTCCATGTTTTGGGGCTACACCTTC; V: TRBV15; size: -; J: TRBJ1-2; D: TRBD1
CDR3: CAWSQGVTGELFF; DNA: TGTGCCTGGAGTCAGGGGGTCACCGGGGAGCTGTTTTTT; V: TRBV30; size: -; J: TRBJ2-2; D: TRBD1
CDR3: CASSIDSEQYF; DNA: TGTGCCAGCAGCATCGACAGCGAGCAGTACTTC; V: TRBV5-6; size: -; J: TRBJ2-7; D: -
CDR3: CASRWTSGGSTDTQYF; DNA: TGTGCCAGCAGGTGGACTAGCGGGGGGAGCACAGATACGCAGTATTTT; V: TRBV2; size: -; J: TRBJ2-3; D: TRBD2
CDR3: CASSFDEGHGNTIYF; DNA: TGCGCCAGCAGCTTTGACGAGGGGCACGGAAACACCATATATTTT; V: TRBV5-1; size: once; J: TRBJ1-3; D: -
CDR3: CASSYRTGGSNYGYTF; DNA: TGTGCCAGCAGTTACCGGACAGGGGGATCTAACTATGGCTACACCTTC; V: TRBV6-6; size: -; J: TRBJ1-2; D: TRBD1
CDR3: CASSLTGGVGSYEQYF; DNA: TGTGCCAGCAGCTTGACAGGGGGCGTCGGGTCCTACGAGCAGTACTTC; V: TRBV11-2; size: -; J: TRBJ2-7; D: TRBD1
CDR3: CASRDRTGMNTEAFF; DNA: TGTGCCAGCAGGGACCGGACGGGCATGAACACTGAAGCTTTCTTT; V: TRBV25-1; size: -; J: TRBJ1-1; D: -
CDR3: CASSLGPTVNTEAFF; DNA: TGTGCCAGTAGTCTTGGACCGACAGTTAACACTGAAGCTTTCTTT; V: TRBV19; size: -; J: TRBJ1-1; D: -
CDR3: CASSETGWTGGTGELFF; DNA: TGTGCCAGCTCAGAAACGGGGTGGACAGGAGGCACCGGGGAGCTGTTTTTT; V: TRBV18; size: -; J: TRBJ2-2; D: TRBD1
CDR3: CSVMGQNNEQFF; DNA: TGCAGCGTTATGGGTCAGAACAATGAGCAGTTCTTC; V: TRBV29-1; size: -; J: TRBJ2-1; D: -
CDR3: CASSQGTGSGGYEQYF; DNA: TGCGCCAGCAGCCAAGGGACAGGGTCCGGAGGTTACGAGCAGTACTTC; V: TRBV4-3; size: -; J: TRBJ2-7; D: TRBD1
CDR3: CAREGQGHEKLFF; DNA: TGTGCCCGGGAGGGACAGGGCCATGAAAAACTGTTTTTT; V: TRBV19; size: -; J: TRBJ1-4; D: TRBD1